This is a list of T cell receptor beta chains from one sample in a study of blood T cells in healthy people across ages. TCRdb used MiXCR to reprocess the 5' RACE reads, holding one entry per CDR3 protein. The sample lists around 690,000 distinct CDR3 sequences; under 70% were seen once. The specimen sequenced was blood. These receptors were obtained from a man between 60 and 75 years old in good health. The CDR3 runs from the conserved cysteine through the conserved F or W. Fields, in order: D gene, V gene, J gene, clone size, CDR3 protein, CDR3 DNA. A D gene is named only where the DNA matches it firmly. A row's size may be missing; if present it is once, few, many or a size class.

D gene: TRBD2
V gene: TRBV7-2
J gene: TRBJ2-1
clone size: once
CDR3 protein: CASSTTSGRQQFF
CDR3 DNA: TGTGCCAGCAGCACCACTAGCGGGAGGCAACAGTTCTTC

D gene: NA
V gene: TRBV5-1
J gene: TRBJ2-7
clone size: NA
CDR3 protein: CASSFCRTNTYEQYF
CDR3 DNA: TGCGCCAGCAGCTTTTGTCGGACCAACACCTACGAGCAGTACTTC

D gene: NA
V gene: TRBV18
J gene: TRBJ1-4
clone size: NA
CDR3 protein: CASSPRTAYLPGANEKLFF
CDR3 DNA: TGTGCCAGCTCACCACGGACAGCCTACTTGCCGGGGGCTAATGAAAAACTGTTTTTT

D gene: TRBD1
V gene: TRBV28
J gene: TRBJ2-7
clone size: many
CDR3 protein: CASSLSGTGYRYF
CDR3 DNA: TGTGCCAGCAGTTTGTCCGGGACAGGGTATAGGTACTTC

D gene: TRBD2
V gene: TRBV7-8
J gene: TRBJ2-3
clone size: NA
CDR3 protein: CASSPPYAGGNLDTQYF
CDR3 DNA: TGTGCCAGCAGCCCTCCTTATGCGGGGGGCAATCTAGATACGCAGTATTTT

D gene: TRBD1
V gene: TRBV20-1
J gene: TRBJ2-7
clone size: NA
CDR3 protein: CSAPNRGHGYEQYF
CDR3 DNA: TGCAGTGCACCGAACAGGGGGCATGGCTACGAGCAGTACTTC

D gene: NA
V gene: TRBV7-2
J gene: TRBJ2-5
clone size: NA
CDR3 protein: CASSLRGWDSRYSQETQYF
CDR3 DNA: TGTGCCAGCAGCTTACGGGGGTGGGACTCCCGATACTCCCAAGAGACCCAGTACTTC

D gene: NA
V gene: TRBV4-2
J gene: TRBJ2-7
clone size: few
CDR3 protein: CASSQVGNYEQYF
CDR3 DNA: TGTGCCAGCAGCCAAGTAGGCAACTACGAGCAGTACTTC

D gene: NA
V gene: TRBV4-1
J gene: TRBJ2-3
clone size: NA
CDR3 protein: CASSQQTTRTDTQYF
CDR3 DNA: TGCGCCAGCAGCCAACAAACGACTCGCACAGATACGCAGTATTTT

D gene: NA
V gene: TRBV6-1
J gene: TRBJ2-6
clone size: NA
CDR3 protein: CAASDSGANVLTF
CDR3 DNA: TGTGCCGCTTCCGACTCTGGGGCCAACGTCCTGACTTTC

D gene: NA
V gene: TRBV7-9
J gene: TRBJ2-1
clone size: NA
CDR3 protein: CASSLWVGGGNEQFF
CDR3 DNA: TGTGCCAGCAGCTTATGGGTAGGGGGAGGCAATGAGCAGTTCTTC

D gene: TRBD2
V gene: TRBV5-1
J gene: TRBJ2-1
clone size: NA
CDR3 protein: CASSALGGWQFNEQFF
CDR3 DNA: TGCGCCAGCAGCGCGCTCGGGGGGTGGCAATTCAATGAGCAGTTCTTC

D gene: NA
V gene: TRBV20-1
J gene: TRBJ2-5
clone size: NA
CDR3 protein: CSARDPTGSQETQYF
CDR3 DNA: TGCAGTGCTAGAGATCCCACAGGGTCCCAAGAGACCCAGTACTTC

D gene: NA
V gene: TRBV12-3/TRBV12-4
J gene: TRBJ1-2
clone size: NA
CDR3 protein: CASSAPGAPGDTF
CDR3 DNA: TGTGCCAGCAGCGCACCCGGGGCGCCTGGGGACACCTTC

D gene: TRBD1
V gene: TRBV20-1
J gene: TRBJ1-4
clone size: once
CDR3 protein: CSASPGQGIRANEKLFF
CDR3 DNA: TGCAGTGCTAGTCCTGGACAGGGAATTAGGGCTAATGAAAAACTGTTTTTT

D gene: TRBD1
V gene: TRBV7-2
J gene: TRBJ2-3
clone size: many
CDR3 protein: CASSLNRGDTQYF
CDR3 DNA: TGTGCCAGCAGCCTGAACAGGGGAGATACGCAGTATTTT

D gene: TRBD1
V gene: TRBV12-3/TRBV12-4
J gene: TRBJ2-1
clone size: NA
CDR3 protein: CASNNPGTGSNKQFF
CDR3 DNA: TGTGCCAGCAACAACCCCGGGACAGGGTCCAATAAGCAGTTCTTC

D gene: NA
V gene: TRBV7-2
J gene: TRBJ1-2
clone size: few
CDR3 protein: CASSQALGYTNYGYTF
CDR3 DNA: TGTGCCAGCAGCCAGGCTCTGGGATATACTAACTATGGCTACACCTTC

D gene: NA
V gene: TRBV11-2
J gene: TRBJ2-1
clone size: NA
CDR3 protein: CAGSAQGTRYNEQFF
CDR3 DNA: TGTGCCGGCAGCGCCCAAGGGACACGTTACAATGAGCAGTTCTTC

D gene: NA
V gene: TRBV3-1
J gene: TRBJ2-1
clone size: few
CDR3 protein: CASSQDGGTAEFF
CDR3 DNA: TGTGCCAGCAGCCAAGACGGAGGGACCGCCGAGTTCTTC

D gene: NA
V gene: TRBV12-3/TRBV12-4
J gene: TRBJ2-5
clone size: many
CDR3 protein: CASSLVQETQYF
CDR3 DNA: TGTGCCAGCAGTTTAGTCCAAGAGACCCAGTACTTC

D gene: TRBD1
V gene: TRBV27
J gene: TRBJ2-7
clone size: NA
CDR3 protein: CASSSVRQGPSLYEQYF
CDR3 DNA: TGTGCCAGCAGTTCAGTTCGACAGGGGCCCTCTCTATACGAGCAGTACTTC

D gene: NA
V gene: TRBV3-1
J gene: TRBJ2-5
clone size: few
CDR3 protein: CASSHSGSLGETQYF
CDR3 DNA: TGTGCCAGCAGCCACTCTGGTAGCTTAGGGGAGACCCAGTACTTC

D gene: NA
V gene: TRBV7-9
J gene: TRBJ2-5
clone size: NA
CDR3 protein: CASSIVPGETQYF
CDR3 DNA: TGTGCCAGCAGCATCGTCCCCGGAGAGACCCAGTACTTC

D gene: NA
V gene: TRBV14
J gene: TRBJ2-7
clone size: NA
CDR3 protein: CASSQGPPYEQYF
CDR3 DNA: TGTGCCAGCAGCCAGGGACCCCCCTACGAGCAGTACTTC

D gene: NA
V gene: TRBV20-1
J gene: TRBJ2-7
clone size: once
CDR3 protein: CSASKGGRNEQYF
CDR3 DNA: TGCAGTGCTAGCAAGGGGGGGAGGAACGAGCAGTACTTC

D gene: NA
V gene: TRBV3-1
J gene: TRBJ2-4
clone size: NA
CDR3 protein: CASSQGGLNIQYF
CDR3 DNA: TGTGCCAGCAGCCAGGGAGGTTTAAACATTCAGTACTTC

D gene: NA
V gene: TRBV29-1
J gene: TRBJ2-6
clone size: NA
CDR3 protein: CSTGTGANVLTF
CDR3 DNA: TGCTCGACAGGAACTGGGGCCAACGTCCTGACTTTC

D gene: NA
V gene: TRBV4-1
J gene: TRBJ2-7
clone size: NA
CDR3 protein: CASSLRPSSYEQYF
CDR3 DNA: TGCGCCAGCAGCCTCCGACCCAGCTCCTACGAGCAGTACTTC

D gene: TRBD2
V gene: TRBV29-1
J gene: TRBJ2-1
clone size: NA
CDR3 protein: CSVELAGVQLGEQFF
CDR3 DNA: TGCAGCGTTGAATTAGCGGGGGTACAACTCGGTGAGCAGTTCTTC

D gene: NA
V gene: TRBV15
J gene: TRBJ2-5
clone size: few
CDR3 protein: CATSRDPGSQETQYF
CDR3 DNA: TGTGCCACCAGCAGAGATCCCGGCAGCCAAGAGACCCAGTACTTC

D gene: NA
V gene: TRBV6-5
J gene: TRBJ1-1
clone size: NA
CDR3 protein: CASSRSAGGMNTEAFF
CDR3 DNA: TGTGCCAGCAGTCGCTCCGCGGGGGGGATGAACACTGAAGCTTTCTTT

D gene: NA
V gene: TRBV28
J gene: TRBJ1-6
clone size: NA
CDR3 protein: CASKPGLNSPLHF
CDR3 DNA: TGTGCCAGCAAGCCGGGACTTAATTCACCCCTCCACTTT

D gene: NA
V gene: TRBV7-9
J gene: TRBJ2-1
clone size: NA
CDR3 protein: CASRPVAGGDLNEQFF
CDR3 DNA: TGTGCCAGCCGCCCCGTTGCAGGGGGGGATCTCAATGAGCAGTTCTTC

D gene: NA
V gene: TRBV7-9
J gene: TRBJ2-6
clone size: few
CDR3 protein: CASGATGANVLTF
CDR3 DNA: TGTGCCAGCGGGGCAACTGGGGCCAACGTCCTGACTTTC

D gene: NA
V gene: TRBV20-1
J gene: TRBJ2-5
clone size: NA
CDR3 protein: CSCPSPNGVETQYF
CDR3 DNA: TGCAGTTGCCCTAGTCCGAACGGGGTAGAGACCCAGTACTTC

D gene: NA
V gene: TRBV20-1
J gene: TRBJ2-1
clone size: NA
CDR3 protein: CSASGGPGNEQFF
CDR3 DNA: TGCAGTGCTAGCGGGGGCCCTGGGAATGAGCAGTTCTTC

D gene: NA
V gene: TRBV21-1
J gene: TRBJ2-5
clone size: NA
CDR3 protein: CASSKALGYDAGETQYF
CDR3 DNA: TGTGCCAGCAGCAAAGCTTTAGGGTATGATGCGGGAGAGACCCAGTACTTC

D gene: NA
V gene: TRBV12-3/TRBV12-4
J gene: TRBJ1-2
clone size: NA
CDR3 protein: CASSSDRLGYTF
CDR3 DNA: TGTGCCAGCAGCTCCGACAGACTGGGCTACACCTTC

D gene: NA
V gene: TRBV12-3/TRBV12-4
J gene: TRBJ2-1
clone size: NA
CDR3 protein: CASSGGRAGNEQFF
CDR3 DNA: TGTGCCAGCAGCGGGGGCAGGGCTGGCAATGAGCAGTTCTTC

D gene: NA
V gene: TRBV5-1
J gene: TRBJ1-4
clone size: few
CDR3 protein: CASSLSTAQGEKLFF
CDR3 DNA: TGCGCCAGCAGCTTGTCGACAGCGCAGGGTGAAAAACTGTTTTTT

D gene: NA
V gene: TRBV29-1
J gene: TRBJ1-6
clone size: NA
CDR3 protein: CSVQTGGNSPLHF
CDR3 DNA: TGCAGCGTTCAGACAGGCGGTAATTCACCCCTCCACTTT

D gene: TRBD2
V gene: TRBV10-3
J gene: TRBJ2-1
clone size: few
CDR3 protein: CAISGTSGGNEQFF
CDR3 DNA: TGTGCCATCAGTGGGACTAGCGGAGGTAATGAGCAGTTCTTC

D gene: NA
V gene: TRBV4-1
J gene: TRBJ2-1
clone size: few
CDR3 protein: CASSPLTGHGKNEQFF
CDR3 DNA: TGCGCCAGCAGCCCTTTGACGGGCCATGGGAAGAATGAGCAGTTCTTC

D gene: TRBD2
V gene: TRBV20-1
J gene: TRBJ2-1
clone size: NA
CDR3 protein: CSARVPSGGNIEQFF
CDR3 DNA: TGCAGTGCTAGAGTCCCCAGCGGGGGGAACATTGAGCAGTTCTTC

D gene: TRBD2
V gene: TRBV7-9
J gene: TRBJ2-1
clone size: NA
CDR3 protein: CASRFSGGANNEQFF
CDR3 DNA: TGTGCCAGCAGGTTTAGCGGGGGGGCCAACAATGAGCAGTTCTTC

D gene: NA
V gene: TRBV2
J gene: TRBJ1-2
clone size: NA
CDR3 protein: CASSGGEAYGYTF
CDR3 DNA: TGTGCCAGCAGCGGCGGGGAGGCCTATGGCTACACCTTC

D gene: TRBD2
V gene: TRBV3-1
J gene: TRBJ2-3
clone size: NA
CDR3 protein: CASSQPGLATDTQYF
CDR3 DNA: TGTGCCAGCAGCCAACCGGGACTAGCGACAGATACGCAGTATTTT